The 13 T cell receptor beta chains reported below all come from one sample, sequenced in a study of blood T cell repertoires in COVID-19 (dated by TCRdb to the early 2020s). The library was prepared using the immunoSEQ multiplex PCR assay. TCRdb retrieved this table from immuneACCESS and kept in-frame rearrangements only. Not all clones are present; in checked studies, unresolved V genes account for under half, and no reason is known for the remainder. For this sample there are about 110,000 clones; 88% appear just once. About 2.2% of the sample rests with the top ten. Sample: peripheral blood. The receptors were gathered from a human donor in a cohort sampled during active COVID-19.

V usage is TRBV19 and J usage is TRBJ1-4; D call uncertain. Germline CDR1 LNHDA, CDR2 SQIVND (reference sequence). This CDR3 has 13 residues. V was clipped by 1 base and J by 8 bases, with 8 bases between them. The CDR3 sequence is CASSIGPGEKLFF. The CDR3 DNA is TGTGCCAGTAGTATAGGGCCGGGGGAAAAACTGTTTTTT.

This chain uses TRBV2 with TRBJ1-2, with 9 bases lining up with TRBD1. The germline gives CDR1 SNHLY, CDR2 FYNNEI. The V gene end was trimmed by 4 bases and the J gene end by 4 bases; junction bases not matched to a gene: 4. The CDR3 loop spans 14 amino acids. The CDR3 is CASSVGTGSYGYTF. CDR3 in DNA: TGTGCCAGCAGTGTAGGGACAGGGAGCTATGGCTACACCTTC.

This chain uses TRBV7-9 with TRBJ1-4; 8 bases agree with TRBD1. J lost 7 bases, V lost 4 bases, and 11 bases had no gene match. The CDR3 spans 16 residues. Per the germline V gene, CDR1 is SEHNR and CDR2 is FQNEAQ (reference sequence). As DNA, the CDR3 is TGTGCCAGCAGCTCCTTATACAGGGGGGCGGGTGAAAAACTGTTTTTT. This codes for CASSSLYRGAGEKLFF.

The CDR3 DNA sequence: TGTGCCAGCAGCTTGGTCTTTGGGCAGACCGGGGACACCTTC. This gives the protein CASSLVFGQTGDTF. The V and J genes are TRBV5-5 and TRBJ1-2; D remains unclear. Germline V gene data show CDR1 as SGHKS and CDR2 as YYEKEE (reference sequence). CDR3 length: 14 residues. V shed 0 bases and J shed 12 bases, with 18 bases lying between them.

This clone turned up a few times. This sequence joins TRBV27 and TRBJ2-2; maybe TRBD2 (5 bases). V lost 2 bases and J 6 bases, leaving 7 bases between the germline ends. The CDR3 contains 13 residues. Germline V gene lookup returns CDR1 MNHEY and CDR2 SMNVEV (reference sequence). CDR3 nucleotides: TGTGCCAGCAGTTTAAGGCGGGCCGGGGAGCTGTTTTTT. It is translated as CASSLRRAGELFF.

The chain has TRBV2 and TRBJ2-1, with D hard to call. In germline, CDR1 is SNHLY, CDR2 FYNNEI. V shed 7 bases and J shed 6 bases, with 10 bases lying between them. CDR3 length equals 12 residues. The CDR3 DNA follows: TGTGCCAGCAAACTGGAGACCAATGAGCAGTTCTTC. As protein: CASKLETNEQFF. The entire variable domain, with the rest obtained from reference TRBV2 and TRBJ2-1, is as follows: EPEVTQTPSHQVTQMGQEVILRCVPISNHLYFYWYRQILGQKVEFLVSFYNNEISEKSEIFDDQFSVERPDGSNFTLKIRSTKLEDSAMYFCASKLETNEQFFGPGTRLTVL.

V gene TRBV6-2 or TRBV6-3 combines with J gene TRBJ2-1; 9 bases fit TRBD2. CDR1 and CDR2 (germline): MNHEY, SVGEGT. Unmatched junction bases numbered 2, after V lost 2 bases and J lost 3 bases. CDR3 length: 15 residues. DNA of the CDR3: TGTGCCAGCAGTTACGGGCGGGGGGGCTACAATGAGCAGTTCTTC. Protein sequence: CASSYGRGGYNEQFF.

Note on this clone: The sample contains more than one DNA sequence encoding this CDR3. This chain links TRBV4-1 with TRBJ1-6; possibly TRBD1 for D (5 bases). CDR3 length: 16 amino acids. Trimming shortened V by 1 base and J by 8 bases, and 15 bases separated the two germline ends. Germline values: CDR1 MGHRA, CDR2 YSYEKL. The CDR3 DNA is TGCGCCAGCAGCCAAGGTGGGGGGTGGGGGGATTCACCCCTCCACTTT. Its translation is CASSQGGGWGDSPLHF.

The chain links TRBV9 to TRBJ1-2; 8 positions agree with TRBD1. CDR1 is SGDLS, CDR2 YYNGEE, per germline. Germline trimming cut 0 bases from V and 7 bases from J; bases unmatched to any gene: 8. The CDR3 is made up of 15 amino acids. The CDR3 sequence: CASSVDDRGSGGYTF. For the CDR3, the DNA is TGTGCCAGCAGCGTAGATGACAGGGGATCTGGTGGCTACACCTTC.

The chain links TRBV3-1 (or the pseudogene TRBV3-2) to TRBJ2-7; TRBD2 is a possible D gene (6 bases). Germline V gene lookup returns CDR1 LGHDT and CDR2 YNNKEL (reference sequence). V shed 5 bases and J shed 2 bases, with 22 bases lying between them. The CDR3 has 17 residues. The CDR3 sequence is CASSKSLKRAVTYEQYF. The CDR3 nucleotides are TGTGCCAGCAGCAAAAGTCTAAAGCGGGCCGTTACCTACGAGCAGTACTTC.

This clone came up a few times. The gene calls are TRBV11-2 and TRBJ2-5, with 9 bases that match TRBD2. Looked up from germline, CDR1 is SGHAT and CDR2 is FQNNGV. CDR3 length: 15 amino acids. Unmatched junction bases numbered 5, after V lost 0 bases and J lost 6 bases. The CDR3 spells CASSLDRGREKTQYF. For the CDR3, the DNA is TGTGCCAGCAGCTTAGATCGCGGGAGGGAAAAGACCCAGTACTTC.

This chain uses TRBV6-5 with TRBJ1-2; a possible D gene is TRBD1 (5 bases). The ends were cut back, 2 bases at V and 3 bases at J, with 10 bases in the middle. In germline, CDR1 is MNHEY, CDR2 SVGAGI. This CDR3 contains 14 residues. CDR3 residues: CASSYLDSYYGYTF. Here the CDR3 DNA reads TGTGCCAGCAGTTACCTCGACAGTTACTATGGCTACACCTTC.

The chain joins TRBV15 to TRBJ1-2, with 7 bases fitting TRBD1. The CDR3 consists of 13 residues. V was clipped by 1 base and J by 8 bases; unmatched bases: 4. Germline V gene sequence: CDR1 LNHNV, CDR2 YYDKDF (reference sequence). The DNA of the CDR3 is TGTGCCACCAGCAGAGGACAGGGTGAAGGCTACACCTTC. Translating gives CATSRGQGEGYTF.